The clone carrying this T cell receptor (beta chain) was seen at least ten times. As yet, its antigen is unknown. The data originate from a study of CD8 T cells in ankylosing spondylitis. TCRdb re-derived calls from the 5' RACE reads in MiXCR, one entry per CDR3 protein. The table has roughly 190,000 distinct CDR3 sequences, 9.5% to 15% seen once. With 5 bases removed from V and 5 bases from J, the gap between germline ends came to 17 bases. The CDR3 covers 15 residues. Germline loops: CDR1 SEHNR, CDR2 FQNEAQ (reference sequence). Study-wide findings and caveats: A TCR beta motif of fewer than 10 highly homologous variants seemed to mark ankylosing spondylitis blood.

This sequence originates from a male donor with ankylosing spondylitis or in good health (not recorded which). Sequencing input: blood, either unsorted or a sorted T cell fraction (not recorded which). V usage is TRBV7-9 and J usage is TRBJ2-3, with D perhaps being TRBD1 or TRBD2 (5 bases each). Here the CDR3 reads CASSPRLGDGDTQYF. CDR3 bases: TGTGCCAGCAGCCCCAGGTTGGGGGATGGAGATACGCAGTATTTT.